Listed here is a single TCR beta chain. Its antigen is unknown. No quality values exist for individual bases; no much larger clone is one base distant. The record originates from a study of vaccination and CD4 T cells after COVID-19 (dated by TCRdb to the early 2020s). The study in broad terms: Convalescent patients had a positive SARS-CoV-2 result on nasal swab PCR, and of these patients, several had mild disease and one had severe disease. The convalescent cohort comprised six males and four females, including two Hispanic individuals, seven Caucasians, two Asians and one multiracial person. Participants received two doses of either the Pfizer-BioNTech BNT162b2 vaccine (n=8) or the Moderna mRNA-1273 vaccine (n=2). Post-COVID blood samples were collected from convalescent patients a median of roughly 100 days after diagnosis, with a range of about 30 to 161 days. Post-vaccine blood samples were collected a median of approximately eleven weeks after the second vaccine dose, ranging from about 12 to 241 days. Culture stimuli were overlapping spike peptide pools from SARS-CoV-2 and from the common cold coronaviruses HCoV-NL63, HCoV-OC43 and HCoV-229E. In control cultures, a CEFX viral epitope pool was used as positive control, an HIV-1 Nef peptide pool was used as negative control, or no peptide was added. In around 9 COVID-19 convalescent patients and 4 infection-naive healthy vaccine recipients, researchers compared the spike-specific CD4+ TCR repertoire from before mRNA vaccination with the repertoire from after. What the research found in general, with its limitations: The median count of SARS-CoV-2-reactive clonotypes went up from some 23 after infection to 38 after vaccination, although the change was not significant. Among convalescent patients, a median about 90% of the SARS-CoV-2-reactive clones seen after vaccination appeared only after vaccination, which suggests priming specific to the vaccine. Of the vaccine-specific clones in convalescent patients, 304 of 307, or nearly all, reacted only to SARS-CoV-2 spike and did not cross-react with common cold coronaviruses. Only a relatively small number of convalescent patients were included in the study, and early timepoints following natural infection were not analyzed.

This specimen's treatment or condition label, per the study, means: approximately 11-day PBMC culture with coronavirus spike peptide pools or control peptides (ViraFEST assay). To expand antigen-specific T cells with peptide pools and then pick out the expanded clonotypes through TCR sequencing, the study relied on the ViraFEST assay. The convalescent patients' positive SARS-CoV-2 PCR tests were from March to December 2020, which was before the Alpha, Beta and Delta variants emerged in the United States. Each well held two million PBMCs cultured with approximately 10 ug/ml peptide pools in IMDM containing about 5% human AB serum and approximately 10 IU/ml IL-2. Half of the culture medium was replaced with fresh IL-2-containing medium on days 3 and 7. After about nine days of culture, CD4+ T cells were isolated by negative selection with the EasySep CD4+ T cell isolation kit. Ficoll-Paque Plus gradient centrifugation was used to isolate PBMCs from whole blood, and the isolated PBMCs were then either used fresh or cryopreserved at -140C. In general, triplicate wells were set up for every culture condition.

The CDR3 covers 14 residues, taking in both the cysteine and the phenylalanine. The CDR3 DNA has 42 bases and is translated from base 1. V is cut back by 5 bases and J by 4 bases, with 7 bases in the junction unmatched. CDR1 and CDR2 are read off the germline V gene as MNHNS and SASEGT. The method was PCR. At the Johns Hopkins FTIC core, DNA from the cultured CD4+ T cells underwent TCR sequencing with the Oncomine TCR Beta short-read assay. The QIAamp micro DNA kit was used to extract genomic DNA from the cultured CD4+ T cells. Oncomine TCR Beta libraries from cultured CD4+ T cells were pooled with unique dual indexes and sequenced on an Illumina iSeq 100. The original pipeline was this. Non-productive sequences were removed, and CDR3s not starting with C, not ending with F or W, or shorter than 7 amino acids were discarded. Antigen-specific clonotypes were identified using the MANAFEST web application through comparison of peptide-stimulated wells with reference and other culture wells. For a clone to be called positive, the clone needed an FDR below 0.05, an odds ratio above 5, and a productive frequency above 0.1% in at least two of three replicate wells. A clonotype counted as cross-reactive if it showed significant expansion both in the SARS-CoV-2 spike wells and in at least one common cold coronavirus spike condition. Using R version 3.6.1, CDR3 homology was evaluated through Levenshtein distances (stringdist) along with unrooted phylogenetic trees (ape). Using fastp at Q25 and MiXCR, TCRdb reprocessed the public reads and kept productive beta chains. Identical CDR3 proteins give one entry, which carries the most common genes and DNA. These V and J calls originate from TCRdb's pipeline instead of the authors' own analysis. This sample has 15,000 to 25,000 distinct CDR3 sequences in its table, and around 50% of those were observed once. Jointly, the top ten make up 6% to 7.5% of the sample.

The specimen was CD4+ T cells from blood, cultured in vitro. The chain joins TRBV6-1 to TRBJ1-2, and TRBD1 aligns with 7 junction nucleotides. The receptor comes from a human donor who had recovered from COVID-19. At the DNA level, the sequence is TGTGCCAGCAGTAGACAGGGTATGGCCTATGGCTACACCTTC. The encoded protein is CASSRQGMAYGYTF.